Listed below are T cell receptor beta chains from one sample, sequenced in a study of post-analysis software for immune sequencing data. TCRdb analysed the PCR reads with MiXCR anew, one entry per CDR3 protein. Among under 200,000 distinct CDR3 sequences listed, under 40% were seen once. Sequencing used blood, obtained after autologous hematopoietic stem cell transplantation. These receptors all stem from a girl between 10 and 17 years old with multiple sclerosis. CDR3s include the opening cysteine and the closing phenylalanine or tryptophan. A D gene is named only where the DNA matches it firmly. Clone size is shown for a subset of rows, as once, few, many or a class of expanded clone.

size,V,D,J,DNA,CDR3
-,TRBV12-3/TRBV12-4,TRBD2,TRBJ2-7,TGTGCCAGCAGCCTTTCCTCTAGCGGGAGGGCCGGGTACGAGCAGTACTTC,CASSLSSSGRAGYEQYF
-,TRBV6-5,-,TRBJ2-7,TGTGCCAGCAGTTACTCGATCCGCTTCCGCTCCTACGAGCAGTACTTC,CASSYSIRFRSYEQYF
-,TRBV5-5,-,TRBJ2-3,TGTGCCAGCAGCTTGGTGGCCCACACAGATACGCAGTATTTT,CASSLVAHTDTQYF
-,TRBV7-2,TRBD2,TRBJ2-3,TGTGCCAGCAGCTGGGGGACTAGCGGGGGGCCCCGCACAGATACGCAGTATTTT,CASSWGTSGGPRTDTQYF
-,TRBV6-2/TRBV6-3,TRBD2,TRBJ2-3,TGTGCCAGCAACAGCCGCGGGAGGGCGGGGAGCACAGATACGCAGTATTTT,CASNSRGRAGSTDTQYF
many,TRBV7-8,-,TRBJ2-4,TGTGCCAGCAGCTTACCCCCCTGGGAAGCGGGAAACATTCAGTACTTC,CASSLPPWEAGNIQYF
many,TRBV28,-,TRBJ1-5,TGTGCCAGCAATCTCGCAGATTTGTATCAGCCCCAGCATTTT,CASNLADLYQPQHF
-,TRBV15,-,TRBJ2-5,TGTGCCACCAGCAGAGTCGGACTGTTAAAAGAGACCCAGTACTTC,CATSRVGLLKETQYF
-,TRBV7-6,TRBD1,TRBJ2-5,TGTGCCAGCAGCTTATTGGGACAGGGGGCAGGTGAGCAGTACTTC,CASSLLGQGAGEQYF
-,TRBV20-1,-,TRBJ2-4,TGCAGTGCTAGTATGCGGAAGAGAAGGCGGAACATTCAGTACTTC,CSASMRKRRRNIQYF
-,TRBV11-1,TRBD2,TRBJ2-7,TGTGCCAGCAGTTTGACTAGCGGCCGGAGCTCCTACGAGCAGTACTTC,CASSLTSGRSSYEQYF
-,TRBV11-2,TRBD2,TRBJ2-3,TGTGCCAGCAGCCTGGGACTAGCTTCAGATACGCAGTATTTT,CASSLGLASDTQYF
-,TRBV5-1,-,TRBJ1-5,TGCGCCAGCAGCTTAGGGTTCGGCAATCAGCCCCAGCATTTT,CASSLGFGNQPQHF
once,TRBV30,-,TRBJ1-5,TGTGCCTGGGAAAAAACATTTAATCAGCCCCAGCATTTT,CAWEKTFNQPQHF
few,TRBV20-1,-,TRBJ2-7,TGCAGTGCCCTAAGGGGATCCTACGAGCAGTACTTC,CSALRGSYEQYF
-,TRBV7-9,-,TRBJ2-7,TGTGCCCGCAGTTGGGGACCGGGCGAGCAGTACTTC,CARSWGPGEQYF
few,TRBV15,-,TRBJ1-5,TGTGCCACCAGCAGAGAAGGGGGGAAGGGACAGCCCCAGCATTTT,CATSREGGKGQPQHF
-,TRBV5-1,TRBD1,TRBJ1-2,TGCGCCAGCAGCACCCGGACAGGCGGGCGTAACTATGGCTACACCTTC,CASSTRTGGRNYGYTF
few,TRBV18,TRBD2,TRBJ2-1,TGTGCCAGCTCACCAGGTAGCGGGAGTATTACTACTATGGGTGAGCAGTTCTTC,CASSPGSGSITTMGEQFF
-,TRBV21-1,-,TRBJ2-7,TGTGCCAGCAGCAAAACCCCGGACAGGCGGTACTACGAGCAGTACTTC,CASSKTPDRRYYEQYF
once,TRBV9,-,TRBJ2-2,TGTGCCAGCAGCGTAGGGAACGGGGAGCTGTTTTTT,CASSVGNGELFF
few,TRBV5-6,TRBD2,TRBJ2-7,TGTGCCAGCAGCTTAGCGGGGGGGCGAGAGCAGTACTTC,CASSLAGGREQYF
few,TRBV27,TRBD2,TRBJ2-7,TGTGCCAGCAGCAAACTAGCGGGAGCCTACGAGCAGTACTTC,CASSKLAGAYEQYF
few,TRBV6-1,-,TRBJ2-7,TGTGCCAGCAGTGAAGTACAACTGTTGTTGTACGAGCAGTACTTC,CASSEVQLLLYEQYF
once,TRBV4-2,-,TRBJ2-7,TGTGCCAGCAGCCAAGAATGGGGGGAATCCTACGAGCAGTACTTC,CASSQEWGESYEQYF
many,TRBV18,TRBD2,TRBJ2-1,TGTGCCAGCTCACCACGACCTAAAGCGGGAGGGCCCTACAATGAGCAGTTCTTC,CASSPRPKAGGPYNEQFF
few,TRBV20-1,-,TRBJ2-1,TGCAGTGCTAGAGTTGTCGATGAGCAGTTCTTC,CSARVVDEQFF
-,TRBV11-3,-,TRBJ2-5,TGTGCCAGCAGCTTAGATCCGAGGGCCAACGAGCTGTACTTC,CASSLDPRANELYF
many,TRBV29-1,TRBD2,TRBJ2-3,TGCAGCGCCAAACTAGCGGGAGGGAACACAGATACGCAGTATTTT,CSAKLAGGNTDTQYF
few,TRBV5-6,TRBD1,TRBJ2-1,TGTGCCAGCAGCTTGGGTAGGCGGGACAGGGCGTATGAGCAGTTCTTC,CASSLGRRDRAYEQFF
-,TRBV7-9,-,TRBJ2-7,TGTGCCAGCAGCTCCTCTAACGAGCAGTACTTC,CASSSSNEQYF
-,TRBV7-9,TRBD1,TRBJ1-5,TGTGCCAGCAGCCTCGGGACAGGGGCTACCAATCAGCCCCAGCATTTT,CASSLGTGATNQPQHF
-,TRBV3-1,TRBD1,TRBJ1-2,TGTGCCAGCAGCCAAGAAGGGGGCCTTGGGGACTATGGCTACACCTTC,CASSQEGGLGDYGYTF
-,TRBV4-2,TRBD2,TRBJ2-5,TGTGCCAGCAGCCAAGGTGTCGGCGGGAGTACTATGGAGACCCAGTACTTC,CASSQGVGGSTMETQYF
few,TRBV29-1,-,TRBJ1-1,TGCAGCCCCGACGCTGAAGCTTTCTTT,CSPDAEAFF
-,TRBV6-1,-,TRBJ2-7,TGTGCCAGCAGTGTTCGGGATTACGAGCAGTACTTC,CASSVRDYEQYF
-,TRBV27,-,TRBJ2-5,TGTGCCAGCAGTTTAACCTCGACAGGGAGGAAACGGCAGTACTTC,CASSLTSTGRKRQYF
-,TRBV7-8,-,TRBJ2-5,TGTGCCAGCAGCTTAGAATCGGGCCGGAAGACCCAGTACTTC,CASSLESGRKTQYF
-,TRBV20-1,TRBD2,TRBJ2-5,TGCAGTGCTAGGGCACTAGCGGGGGTCGAAGAGACCCAGTACTTC,CSARALAGVEETQYF
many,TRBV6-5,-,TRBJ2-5,TGTGCCAGCAGTTACGGCATAGGGCTCCAAGAGACCCAGTACTTC,CASSYGIGLQETQYF
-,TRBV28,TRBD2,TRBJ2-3,TGTGCCAGCAGTGTTACTAGCGGGAGAAGCACAGATACGCAGTATTTT,CASSVTSGRSTDTQYF
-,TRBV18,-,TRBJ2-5,TGTGCCAGCTCACCACCGGGGGGCTGGCCTACAGTAGAGACCCAGTACTTC,CASSPPGGWPTVETQYF
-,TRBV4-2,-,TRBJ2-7,TGTGCCAGCAGCCAGTTACCCAGGTACGAGCAGTACTTC,CASSQLPRYEQYF
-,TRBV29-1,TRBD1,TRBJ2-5,TGCAGCGTCGGTGCGGCAGGGGGCTTAAGAGAGACCCAGTACTTC,CSVGAAGGLRETQYF
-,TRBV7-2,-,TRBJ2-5,TGTGCCAGCAGCTTAGTTTTCAGAGACGGGCAGTACTTC,CASSLVFRDGQYF
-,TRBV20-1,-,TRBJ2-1,TGCAGTGCTAGTGCCCCGCGTGCCTACAATGAGCAGTTCTTC,CSASAPRAYNEQFF